This T cell receptor (beta chain) came from a study of cytomegalovirus exposure and HLA in healthy donors. Germline V CDR1 and CDR2: LGHNA, YSLEER. The germline V and J ends were trimmed by 0 bases and 9 bases, with 24 bases remaining between them. The CDR3 has 19 residues. Study conclusions and caveats: The CMV antigen specificity of a few CMV-associated chains was confirmed through in vitro analysis.

For this clone: Antigen specificity is unknown.

The table came from immunoSEQ multiplex PCR; TCRdb's copy has only in-frame clones and leaves some out. The sample holds approximately 100,000 clones; roughly 84% are singletons and the top ten take around 6%. Donors were drawn from the 120-subject validation cohort, separate from the approximately 680-subject first cohort. The sample was PBMCs. The TCR was taken from a young man in good health and CMV-seropositive. The V call is TRBV4-3, the J call TRBJ1-6; maybe TRBD1 (6 bases). The CDR3 here is CASSQDVATGQTRGSPLHF. CDR3 DNA: TGCGCCAGCAGCCAAGATGTGGCAACGGGACAAACTCGGGGTTCACCCCTCCACTTT.